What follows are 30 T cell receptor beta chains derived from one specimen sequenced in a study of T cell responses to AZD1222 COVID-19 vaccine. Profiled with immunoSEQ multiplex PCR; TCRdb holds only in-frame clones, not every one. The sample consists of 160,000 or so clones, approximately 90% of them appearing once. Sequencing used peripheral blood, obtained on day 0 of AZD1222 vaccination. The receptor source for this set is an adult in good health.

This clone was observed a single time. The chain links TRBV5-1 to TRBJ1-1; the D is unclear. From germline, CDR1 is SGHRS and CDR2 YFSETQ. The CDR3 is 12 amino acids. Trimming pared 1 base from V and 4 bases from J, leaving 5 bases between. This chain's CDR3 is CASSLFGTEAFF. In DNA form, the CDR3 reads TGCGCCAGCAGCTTGTTTGGCACTGAAGCTTTCTTT.

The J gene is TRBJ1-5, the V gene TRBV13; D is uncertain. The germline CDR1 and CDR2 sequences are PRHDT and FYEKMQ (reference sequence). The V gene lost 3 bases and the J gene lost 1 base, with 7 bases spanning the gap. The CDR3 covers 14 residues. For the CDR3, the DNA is TGTGCCAGCAGCTTCCGGGCAAGCAATCAGCCCCAGCATTTT. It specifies CASSFRASNQPQHF.

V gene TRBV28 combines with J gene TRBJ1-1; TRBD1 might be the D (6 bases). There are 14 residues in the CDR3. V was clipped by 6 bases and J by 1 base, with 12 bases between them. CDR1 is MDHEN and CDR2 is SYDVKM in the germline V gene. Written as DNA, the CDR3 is TGTGCCAGCAGCGCCGGGACAAAGAACACTGAAGCTTTCTTT. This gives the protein CASSAGTKNTEAFF.

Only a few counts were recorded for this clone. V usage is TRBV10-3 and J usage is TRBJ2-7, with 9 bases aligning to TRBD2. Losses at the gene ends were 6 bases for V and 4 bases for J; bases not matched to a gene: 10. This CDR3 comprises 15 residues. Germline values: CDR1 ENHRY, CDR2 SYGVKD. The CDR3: CAISLTSGGVYEQYF. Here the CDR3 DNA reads TGTGCCATCAGCCTGACTAGCGGTGGGGTGTACGAGCAGTACTTC.

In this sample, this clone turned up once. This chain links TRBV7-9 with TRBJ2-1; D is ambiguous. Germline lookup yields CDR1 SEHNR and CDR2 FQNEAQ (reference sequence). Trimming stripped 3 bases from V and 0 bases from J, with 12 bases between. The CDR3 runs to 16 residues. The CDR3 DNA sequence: TGTGCCAGCAGCTTTTCCGGTAGAAGCTCCTACAATGAGCAGTTCTTC. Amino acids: CASSFSGRSSYNEQFF.

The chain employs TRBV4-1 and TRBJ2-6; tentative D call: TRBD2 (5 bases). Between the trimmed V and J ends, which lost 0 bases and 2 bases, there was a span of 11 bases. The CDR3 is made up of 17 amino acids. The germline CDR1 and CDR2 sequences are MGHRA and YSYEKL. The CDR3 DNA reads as TGCGCCAGCAGCCAAGATGGTCCCGGGGCTGGGGCCAACGTCCTGACTTTC. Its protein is CASSQDGPGAGANVLTF.

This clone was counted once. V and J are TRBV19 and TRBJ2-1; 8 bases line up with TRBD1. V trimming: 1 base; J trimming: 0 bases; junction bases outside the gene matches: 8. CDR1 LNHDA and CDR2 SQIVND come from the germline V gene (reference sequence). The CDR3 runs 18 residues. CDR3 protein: CASSIGQGAIISYNEQFF. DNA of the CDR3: TGTGCCAGTAGTATAGGGCAGGGGGCGATTATCTCCTACAATGAGCAGTTCTTC.

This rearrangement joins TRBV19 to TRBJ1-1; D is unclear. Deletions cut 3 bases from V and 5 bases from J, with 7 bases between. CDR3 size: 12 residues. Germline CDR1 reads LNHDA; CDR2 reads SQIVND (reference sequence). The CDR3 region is CASSIGRTEAFF. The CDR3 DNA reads TGTGCCAGTAGTATTGGTCGTACTGAAGCTTTCTTT.

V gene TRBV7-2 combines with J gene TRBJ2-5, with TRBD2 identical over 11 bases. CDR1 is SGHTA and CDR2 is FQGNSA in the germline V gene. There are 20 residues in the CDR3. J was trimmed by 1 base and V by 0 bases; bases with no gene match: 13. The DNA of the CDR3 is TGTGCCAGCAGCTTAGCGCTGATAGCGGGAGGGTGGGGGGCCCAAGAGACCCAGTACTTC. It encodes CASSLALIAGGWGAQETQYF.

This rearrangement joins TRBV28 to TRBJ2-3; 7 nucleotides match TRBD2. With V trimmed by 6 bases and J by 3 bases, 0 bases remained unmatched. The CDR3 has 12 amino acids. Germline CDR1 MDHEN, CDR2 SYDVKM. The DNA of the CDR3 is TGTGCCAGCAGGGGGGGGACAGATACGCAGTATTTT. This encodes CASRGGTDTQYF.

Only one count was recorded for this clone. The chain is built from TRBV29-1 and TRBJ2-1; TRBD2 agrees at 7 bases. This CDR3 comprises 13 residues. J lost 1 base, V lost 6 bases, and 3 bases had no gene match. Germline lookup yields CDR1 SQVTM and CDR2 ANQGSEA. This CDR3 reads CSVAGRSYNEQFF. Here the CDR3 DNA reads TGCAGCGTGGCCGGGAGGTCCTACAATGAGCAGTTCTTC.

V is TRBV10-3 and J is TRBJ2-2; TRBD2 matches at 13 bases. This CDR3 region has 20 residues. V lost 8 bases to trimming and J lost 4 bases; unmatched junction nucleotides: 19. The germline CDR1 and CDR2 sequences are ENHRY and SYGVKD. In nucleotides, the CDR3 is TGTGCCATCTCGGCTCCTCGAGGACTAGCGGGAGAGTTGGGCACCGGGGAGCTGTTTTTT. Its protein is CAISAPRGLAGELGTGELFF.

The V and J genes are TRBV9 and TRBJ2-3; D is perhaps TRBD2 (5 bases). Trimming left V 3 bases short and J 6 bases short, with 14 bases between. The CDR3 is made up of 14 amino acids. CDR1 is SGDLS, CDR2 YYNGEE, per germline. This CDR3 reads CASSARVDADTQYF. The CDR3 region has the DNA TGTGCCAGCAGCGCGAGGGTAGACGCCGATACGCAGTATTTT.

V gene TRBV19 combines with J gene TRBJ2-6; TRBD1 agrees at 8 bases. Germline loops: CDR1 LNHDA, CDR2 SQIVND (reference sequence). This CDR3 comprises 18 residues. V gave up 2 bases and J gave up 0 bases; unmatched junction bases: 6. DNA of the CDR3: TGTGCCAGTAGTATATCGGGACAGGACATCTCTGGGGCCAACGTCCTGACTTTC. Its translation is CASSISGQDISGANVLTF.

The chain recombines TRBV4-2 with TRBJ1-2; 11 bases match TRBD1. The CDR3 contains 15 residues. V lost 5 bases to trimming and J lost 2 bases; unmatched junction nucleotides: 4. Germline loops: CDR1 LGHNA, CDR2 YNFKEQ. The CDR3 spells CASSARDRGNYGYTF. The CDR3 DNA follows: TGTGCCAGCAGCGCCCGGGACAGGGGGAACTATGGCTACACCTTC.

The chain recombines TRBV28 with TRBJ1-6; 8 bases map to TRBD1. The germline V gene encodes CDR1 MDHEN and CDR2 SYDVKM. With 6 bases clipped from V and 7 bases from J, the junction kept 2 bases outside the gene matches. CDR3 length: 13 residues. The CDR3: CASRRQGNSPLHF. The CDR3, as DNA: TGTGCCAGCAGAAGACAGGGGAATTCACCCCTCCACTTT.

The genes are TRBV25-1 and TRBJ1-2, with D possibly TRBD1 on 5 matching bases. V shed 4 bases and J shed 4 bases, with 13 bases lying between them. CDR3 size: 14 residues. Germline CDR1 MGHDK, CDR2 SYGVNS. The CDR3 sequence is CASSAMTEAYGYTF. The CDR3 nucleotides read TGTGCCAGCAGTGCGATGACAGAGGCCTATGGCTACACCTTC.

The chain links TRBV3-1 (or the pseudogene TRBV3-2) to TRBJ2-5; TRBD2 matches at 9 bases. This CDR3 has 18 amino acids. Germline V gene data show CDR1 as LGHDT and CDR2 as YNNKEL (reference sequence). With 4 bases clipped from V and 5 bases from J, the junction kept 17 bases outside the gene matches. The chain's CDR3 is CASSLQVGLAGQRETQYF. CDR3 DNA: TGTGCCAGCAGCCTCCAAGTCGGGCTAGCGGGACAGAGGGAGACCCAGTACTTC.

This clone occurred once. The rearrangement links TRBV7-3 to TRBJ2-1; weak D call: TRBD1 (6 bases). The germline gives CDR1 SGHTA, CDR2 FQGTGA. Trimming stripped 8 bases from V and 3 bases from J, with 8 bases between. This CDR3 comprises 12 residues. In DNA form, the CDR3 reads TGTGCCAGCGGGACAAACTACAATGAGCAGTTCTTC. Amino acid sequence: CASGTNYNEQFF.

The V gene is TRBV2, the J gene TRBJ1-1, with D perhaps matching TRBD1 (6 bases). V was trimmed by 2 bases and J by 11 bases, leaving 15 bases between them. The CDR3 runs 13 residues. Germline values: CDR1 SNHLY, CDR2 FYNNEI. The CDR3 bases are TGTGCCAGCAGTGAACGGGGGCAGTCCGGGGCTTTCTTT. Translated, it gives CASSERGQSGAFF.

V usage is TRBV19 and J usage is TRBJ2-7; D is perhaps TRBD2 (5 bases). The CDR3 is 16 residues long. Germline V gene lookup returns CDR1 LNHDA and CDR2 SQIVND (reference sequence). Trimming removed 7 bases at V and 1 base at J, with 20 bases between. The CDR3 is CASIPEGQPRSYEQYF. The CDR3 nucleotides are TGTGCCAGTATTCCTGAGGGCCAACCCAGGTCCTACGAGCAGTACTTC.

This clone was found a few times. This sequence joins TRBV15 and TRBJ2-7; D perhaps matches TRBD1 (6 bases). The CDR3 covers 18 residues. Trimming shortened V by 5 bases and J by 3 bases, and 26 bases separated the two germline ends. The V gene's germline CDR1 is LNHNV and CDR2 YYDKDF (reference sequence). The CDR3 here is CATSDIPGRGTVGYEQYF. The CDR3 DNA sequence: TGTGCCACCAGCGATATTCCGGGAAGGGGGACCGTGGGCTACGAGCAGTACTTC.

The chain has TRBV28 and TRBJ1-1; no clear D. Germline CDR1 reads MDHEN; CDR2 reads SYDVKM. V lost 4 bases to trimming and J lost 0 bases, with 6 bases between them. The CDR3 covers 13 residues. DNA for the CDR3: TGTGCCAGCAGTTATGTTTTGAACACTGAAGCTTTCTTT. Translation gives CASSYVLNTEAFF.

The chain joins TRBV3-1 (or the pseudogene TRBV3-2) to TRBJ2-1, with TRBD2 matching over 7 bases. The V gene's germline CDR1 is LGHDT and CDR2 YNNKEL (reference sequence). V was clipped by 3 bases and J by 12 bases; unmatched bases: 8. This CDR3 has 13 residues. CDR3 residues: CASSQSGTIGQFF. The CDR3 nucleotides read TGTGCCAGCAGCCAGAGCGGGACTATCGGGCAGTTCTTC.

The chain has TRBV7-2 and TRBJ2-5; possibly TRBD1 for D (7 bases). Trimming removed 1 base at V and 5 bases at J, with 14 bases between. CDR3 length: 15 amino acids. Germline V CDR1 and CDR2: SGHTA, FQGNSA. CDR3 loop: CASSLGFGGGETQYF. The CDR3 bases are TGTGCCAGCAGCTTAGGGTTCGGAGGGGGCGAGACCCAGTACTTC.

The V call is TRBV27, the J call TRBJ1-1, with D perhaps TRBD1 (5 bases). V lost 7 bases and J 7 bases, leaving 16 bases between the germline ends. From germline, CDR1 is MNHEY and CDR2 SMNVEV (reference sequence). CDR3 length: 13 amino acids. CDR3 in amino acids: CASTRPGLGEAFF. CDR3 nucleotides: TGTGCCAGCACCCGACCGGGACTAGGTGAAGCTTTCTTT.

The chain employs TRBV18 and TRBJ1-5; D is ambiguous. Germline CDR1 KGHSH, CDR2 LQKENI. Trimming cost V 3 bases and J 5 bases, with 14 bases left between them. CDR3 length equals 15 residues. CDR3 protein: CASSPAQLKDQPQHF. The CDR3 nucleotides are TGTGCCAGCTCACCTGCTCAACTCAAGGATCAGCCCCAGCATTTT.

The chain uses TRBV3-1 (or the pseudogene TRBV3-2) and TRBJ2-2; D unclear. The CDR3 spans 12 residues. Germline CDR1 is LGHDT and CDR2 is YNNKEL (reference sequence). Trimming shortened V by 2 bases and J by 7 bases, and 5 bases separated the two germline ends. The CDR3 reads CASSQSVGELFF. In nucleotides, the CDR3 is TGTGCCAGCAGCCAATCGGTCGGGGAGCTGTTTTTT.

The CDR3 here is CASSFSGGFNTQYF. DNA for the CDR3: TGTGCCAGCAGTTTCAGCGGAGGATTTAATACGCAGTATTTT. This rearrangement joins TRBV28 to TRBJ2-3; tentatively, D is TRBD2 (5 bases). Germline V gene sequence: CDR1 MDHEN, CDR2 SYDVKM. Between the trimmed V and J ends, which lost 3 bases and 7 bases, there was a span of 14 bases. CDR3 size: 14 residues.

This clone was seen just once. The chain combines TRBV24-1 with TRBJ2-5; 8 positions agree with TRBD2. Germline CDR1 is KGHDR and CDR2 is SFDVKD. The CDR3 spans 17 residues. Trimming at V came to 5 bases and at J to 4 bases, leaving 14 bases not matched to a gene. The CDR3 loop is CATSAPGAGGVRETQYF. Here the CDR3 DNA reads TGTGCCACCAGTGCCCCAGGGGCGGGAGGCGTGAGAGAGACCCAGTACTTC.